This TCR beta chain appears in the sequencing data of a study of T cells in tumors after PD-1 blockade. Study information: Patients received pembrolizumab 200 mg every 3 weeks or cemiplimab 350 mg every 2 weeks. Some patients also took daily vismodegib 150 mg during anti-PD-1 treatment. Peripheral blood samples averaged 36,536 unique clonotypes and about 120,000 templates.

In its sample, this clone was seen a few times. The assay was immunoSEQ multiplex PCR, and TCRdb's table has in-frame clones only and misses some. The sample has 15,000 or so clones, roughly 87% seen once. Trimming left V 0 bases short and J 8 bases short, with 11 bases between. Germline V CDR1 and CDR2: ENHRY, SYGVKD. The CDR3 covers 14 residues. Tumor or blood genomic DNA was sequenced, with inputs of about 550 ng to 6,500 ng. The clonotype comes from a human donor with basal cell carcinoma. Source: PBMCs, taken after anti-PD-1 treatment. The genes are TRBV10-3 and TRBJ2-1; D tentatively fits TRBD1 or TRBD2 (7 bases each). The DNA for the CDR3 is TGTGCCATCAGTGAGTCGACAGGGAGGGATGAGCAGTTCTTC. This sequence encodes CAISESTGRDEQFF.